This T cell receptor (beta chain) appears in the sequencing data of a study of Graves' ophthalmopathy and Graves' hyperthyroidism. Findings and limits, study-wide: Clonotypes were expanded in thyroid at above 0.001 frequency, and most also appeared in blood. From stable hyperthyroidism, ophthalmopathy was separated by a 13-signature model with 87.88% sensitivity and approximately 84% specificity.

Amplified material comprised TCR beta CDR3 regions derived from RNA transcripts. The authors performed first-round RT-PCR with HTBI primers and then a second-round multiplex PCR. In TCRdb, the multiplex PCR reads were re-called with MiXCR into one record per CDR3 protein. The repertoire holds fewer than 250,000 distinct CDR3 sequences, with about 32% as singletons. This clonotype was seen repeatedly, ten times or more. Its matching antigen is unknown. Germline V gives CDR1 DFQATT, CDR2 SNEGSKA (reference sequence). Trimming removed 0 bases from V and 4 bases from J, with 16 bases in between. The CDR3 sequence is 16 residues long. Fresh peripheral blood (approximately 10 ml) yielded the PBMCs.

The sequenced material came from peripheral blood. The receptor was derived from a man between 50 and 59 years old with Graves' ophthalmopathy. The V gene is TRBV20-1, the J gene TRBJ1-5; D is possibly TRBD1 (6 bases). In nucleotides, the CDR3 is TGCAGTGCTAGAGACCACAACGGACAGCCTAATCAGCCCCAGCATTTT. It encodes CSARDHNGQPNQPQHF.